The clone carrying this TCR beta chain was seen ten or more times. What it binds is unknown. Germline values: CDR1 MNHNS, CDR2 SASEGT. Trimming cost V 6 bases and J 1 base; bases outside gene matches: 7. The CDR3 spans 16 residues. From RNA, the CDR3 regions of TCR beta chains were amplified and sequenced. An initial RT-PCR round employing HTBI primers preceded a second-round multiplex PCR. TCRdb recomputed calls from the multiplex PCR reads with MiXCR, one row per CDR3 protein. Counted here are approximately 480,000 distinct CDR3 sequences, approximately 14% occurring once; the ten biggest clones make up over 8%. This record comes from a study of Graves' ophthalmopathy and Graves' hyperthyroidism. Study findings and constraints: Thyroid clonotypes that were expanded above 0.001 frequency mostly also appeared in blood.

No donor had other autoimmune disease, uncontrolled infection, pregnancy or lactation. Thyroid ultrasound, orbital computed tomography, TRAb, serum thyroxine and clinical symptoms formed the basis of diagnosis. About 10 ml of fresh blood yielded the PBMCs by density gradient. This TCR derives from a woman in her twenties or thirties with Graves' ophthalmopathy. The gene calls are TRBV6-1 and TRBJ2-4, with 9 nucleotides matching TRBD2. The sequenced material came from blood. In DNA form, the CDR3 reads TGTGCCAGCAGAAATAGCGGGAGAATCGCCAAAAACATTCAGTACTTC. Protein: CASRNSGRIAKNIQYF.